Shown below are 29 T cell receptor beta chains from a single sample sequenced in a study of OX40 agonist ivuxolimab in advanced cancers. The library was prepared using the immunoSEQ multiplex PCR assay. What TCRdb holds here is the immuneACCESS table cut down to in-frame rearrangements. Part of the clones is not present; checked against another copy, under half of the missing clones reflect an unresolved V gene, and the others are unexplained. This sample holds about 33,000 clones; about four fifths were observed only once. The ten largest clonotypes hold roughly 12% of the sample. Source: CD4+ or CD8+ T cells sorted from blood, taken in a trial of the OX40 agonist ivuxolimab. The receptors come from an adult with an advanced solid tumor such as melanoma, head and neck, liver or kidney cancer.

The rearrangement joins TRBV6-5 to TRBJ2-5; 9 bases map to TRBD2. From germline, CDR1 is MNHEY and CDR2 SVGAGI. With 2 bases clipped from V and 4 bases from J, the junction kept 2 bases outside the gene matches. This CDR3 is 14 amino acids long. The chain's CDR3 is CASSYGAGGETQYF. CDR3 coding DNA: TGTGCCAGCAGTTACGGAGCGGGGGGAGAGACCCAGTACTTC.

V gene TRBV29-1 combines with J gene TRBJ2-7, with 12 bases that match TRBD2. The CDR3 loop spans 13 amino acids. The trim removed 7 bases at V and 3 bases at J, leaving 4 bases unmatched. From germline, CDR1 is SQVTM and CDR2 ANQGSEA. The CDR3 here is CSGTSGIDYEQYF. CDR3 DNA: TGCAGCGGGACTAGCGGGATTGACTACGAGCAGTACTTC.

The chain carries TRBV5-6 and TRBJ2-1; the D is unclear. The CDR3 spans 15 residues. Trimming shortened V by 4 bases and J by 5 bases, and 16 bases separated the two germline ends. Germline V gene lookup returns CDR1 SGHDT and CDR2 YYEEEE. This CDR3 reads CASSRVLRSHNEQFF. The CDR3 DNA is TGTGCCAGCAGCCGGGTCCTACGGTCCCACAATGAGCAGTTCTTC.

The chain recombines TRBV9 with TRBJ1-3; D unresolved. The germline V gene has CDR1 SGDLS and CDR2 YYNGEE. V shed 3 bases and J shed 3 bases, with 4 bases lying between them. This CDR3 has 12 amino acids. CDR3 nucleotides: TGTGCCAGCAGCGCCGATGGAAACACCATATATTTT. Translating it yields CASSADGNTIYF.

This chain links TRBV28 with TRBJ2-5; maybe TRBD2 (6 bases). The CDR3 length is 20 residues. V lost 4 bases to trimming and J lost 1 base, with 28 bases between them. From germline, CDR1 is MDHEN and CDR2 SYDVKM. The CDR3 region is CASSSPFGWDAGGVQETQYF. CDR3 nucleotide sequence: TGTGCCAGCAGTTCACCCTTCGGGTGGGACGCCGGAGGGGTCCAAGAGACCCAGTACTTC. Full variable domain (rest looked up from reference TRBV28 and TRBJ2-5): DVKVTQSSRYLVKRTGEKVFLECVQDMDHENMFWYRQDPGLGLRLIYFSYDVKMKEKGDIPEGYSVSREKKERFSLILESASTNQTSMYLCASSSPFGWDAGGVQETQYFGPGTRLLVL.

This sequence joins TRBV6-6 and TRBJ2-1; D might be TRBD2 (5 bases). The CDR3 has 15 residues. In germline, CDR1 is MNHNY, CDR2 SVGAGI (reference sequence). The V end was cut by 2 bases, the J end by 4 bases, with 12 bases between. CDR3: CASSYGLPQYNEQFF. The CDR3, as DNA: TGTGCCAGCAGTTACGGACTCCCTCAGTACAATGAGCAGTTCTTC.

The genes are TRBV30 and TRBJ2-1; D not certain. CDR1 and CDR2 (germline): GTSNPN, SVGIG (reference sequence). V lost 2 bases and J 6 bases, leaving 8 bases between the germline ends. The CDR3 runs to 12 residues. CDR3 region: CAWSHGGNEQFF. CDR3 nucleotide sequence: TGTGCCTGGAGTCATGGCGGCAATGAGCAGTTCTTC.

The sample holds one count of this clone. V gene TRBV6-1 combines with J gene TRBJ2-1; 9 nucleotides match TRBD1. Looked up from germline, CDR1 is MNHNS and CDR2 is SASEGT. The junction had 3 bases not matched to a gene; V was cut back by 3 bases and J by 6 bases. The CDR3 spans 14 residues. The CDR3 sequence: CASSDAGQGNEQFF. The CDR3 coding sequence is TGTGCCAGCAGTGACGCGGGACAGGGCAATGAGCAGTTCTTC.

The chain combines TRBV7-8 with TRBJ2-7, with a weak D call TRBD1 (6 bases). CDR3 length equals 13 residues. Trimming took 5 bases from V and 9 from J, leaving 17 bases between them. Per the germline V gene, CDR1 is SGHVS and CDR2 is FQNEAQ. The CDR3, as DNA: TGTGCCAGCAGCCCCTACCCGGTACAGGGGCAGTACTTC. Amino acid sequence: CASSPYPVQGQYF.

The chain couples TRBV12-5 to TRBJ2-1; no clear D gene. V was cut by 1 base and J by 5 bases, with 12 bases left in between. CDR1 is LGHNT, CDR2 FRNRAP, per germline. This CDR3 has 15 residues. CDR3 amino acids: CASGLEWYPNNEQFF. The CDR3 DNA sequence: TGTGCTAGTGGTTTGGAGTGGTATCCGAACAATGAGCAGTTCTTC.

This chain connects TRBV9 to TRBJ2-2; D not resolved. The CDR3 loop spans 14 amino acids. Trimming took 6 bases from V and 2 from J, leaving 11 bases between them. The germline CDR1 and CDR2 sequences are SGDLS and YYNGEE. Here the CDR3 DNA reads TGTGCCAGCATTGGAAGGGTCAACACCGGGGAGCTGTTTTTT. This codes for CASIGRVNTGELFF.

V and J are TRBV7-6 and TRBJ2-5; D unresolved. The germline V gene encodes CDR1 SGHVS and CDR2 FNYEAQ. V gave up 0 bases and J gave up 5 bases, with 10 bases separating them. The CDR3 has 14 amino acids. This CDR3 is CASSLAAGYETQYF. CDR3 DNA sequence: TGTGCCAGCAGCTTAGCTGCTGGGTACGAGACCCAGTACTTC.

This clone was counted once. The V call is TRBV7-9, the J call TRBJ2-3, with 9 bases matching TRBD1. The CDR3 runs to 18 residues. Germline V CDR1 and CDR2: SEHNR, FQNEAQ (reference sequence). The J segment lost 1 base and the V segment lost 5 bases, leaving 13 bases of the junction unmatched. The CDR3 sequence is CASSALPGQGAGTDTQYF. For the CDR3, the DNA is TGTGCCAGCAGCGCCTTACCGGGACAGGGTGCGGGCACAGATACGCAGTATTTT.

The rearrangement joins TRBV28 to TRBJ2-5, with a weak D call TRBD2 (7 bases). The CDR3 is 14 residues long. V was pared by 2 bases and J by 5 bases, with 12 bases between. The germline V gene has CDR1 MDHEN and CDR2 SYDVKM. In DNA, the CDR3 is TGTGCCAGCAGTTTAGCGGGGGCGGATGAGACCCAGTACTTC. Residues: CASSLAGADETQYF.

This chain links TRBV5-4 with TRBJ1-2; D gene unclear. The CDR3 has 14 amino acids. V lost 1 base, J lost 3 bases, and 10 bases lay in between. From germline, CDR1 is SGHNT and CDR2 YYREEE (reference sequence). The CDR3, as DNA: TGTGCCAGCAGCTTGCGTGGCAGTCACTATGGCTACACCTTC. Translating it yields CASSLRGSHYGYTF.

The chain uses TRBV5-6 and TRBJ2-7; either TRBD1 or TRBD2 may fit D (5 bases each). Trimming took 4 bases from V and 7 from J, leaving 15 bases between them. CDR1 and CDR2 from the germline V gene are SGHDT and YYEEEE. This CDR3 spans 13 amino acids. In DNA, the CDR3 is TGTGCCAGCAGCATCGGGACGGGCCAGGAGCAGTACTTC. It translates to CASSIGTGQEQYF. Full variable domain (outside the CDR3, taken from reference TRBV5-6 and TRBJ2-7): DAGVTQSPTHLIKTRGQQVTLRCSPKSGHDTVSWYQQALGQGPQFIFQYYEEEERQRGNFPDRFSGHQFPNYSSELNVNALLLGDSALYLCASSIGTGQEQYFGPGTRLTVT.

This clone counts as medium-sized (0.01 to 0.1%). The V call is TRBV4-1, the J call TRBJ2-2, with 9 nucleotides matching TRBD2. The V gene's germline CDR1 is MGHRA and CDR2 YSYEKL. Trimming cost V 1 base and J 6 bases; bases outside gene matches: 12. This CDR3 has 18 amino acids. The CDR3 loop is CASSQARPGLAPSGELFF. The CDR3 DNA sequence: TGCGCCAGCAGCCAAGCGAGACCGGGACTAGCTCCTTCCGGGGAGCTGTTTTTT.

The CDR3 here is CASSLGHLNTEAFF. As DNA, the CDR3 is TGCGCCAGCAGCTTGGGGCACCTGAACACTGAAGCTTTCTTT. The chain joins TRBV5-1 to TRBJ1-1; no firm D call. V lost 0 bases and J 0 bases, leaving 6 bases between the germline ends. Looked up from germline, CDR1 is SGHRS and CDR2 is YFSETQ. The CDR3 is made up of 14 amino acids.

The genes are TRBV4-1 and TRBJ1-1, with 8 bases aligning to TRBD1. This CDR3 comprises 20 residues. Germline V gives CDR1 MGHRA, CDR2 YSYEKL. Unmatched junction bases numbered 19, after V lost 0 bases and J lost 4 bases. The CDR3 sequence: CASSQDTGTGISSLGTEAFF. DNA of the CDR3: TGCGCCAGCAGCCAAGACACCGGGACAGGCATCAGCTCGTTAGGCACTGAAGCTTTCTTT.

The V call is TRBV19, the J call TRBJ1-5; D is possibly TRBD1 (6 bases). Germline values: CDR1 LNHDA, CDR2 SQIVND (reference sequence). The CDR3 runs to 15 residues. V lost 3 bases to trimming and J lost 3 bases, with 12 bases between them. CDR3 DNA: TGTGCCAGTAGTATGTTCGCGGGGGCCAATCAGCCCCAGCATTTT. This translates into CASSMFAGANQPQHF.

The chain couples TRBV7-8 to TRBJ2-2, with 7 bases matching TRBD1. The CDR3 has 16 residues. With 5 bases clipped from V and 7 bases from J, the junction kept 13 bases outside the gene matches. CDR1 SGHVS and CDR2 FQNEAQ come from the germline V gene. CDR3: CASSVVGRGIDGELFF. The CDR3 coding sequence is TGTGCCAGCAGCGTTGTAGGCAGGGGGATAGACGGGGAGCTGTTTTTT.

This clone was seen a single time. This chain uses TRBV27 with TRBJ2-5; 11 bases map to TRBD2. V dropped 3 bases and J dropped 5; count of bases not matched to a gene: 5. Germline V lookup: CDR1 MNHEY, CDR2 SMNVEV (reference sequence). The CDR3 is 15 residues long. The CDR3 coding sequence is TGTGCCAGCAGTTTTGTAGCGGGGGGGCCGGAGACCCAGTACTTC. This gives the protein CASSFVAGGPETQYF.

The V call is TRBV10-3, the J call TRBJ1-1, with 7 bases matching TRBD1. CDR1 is ENHRY, CDR2 SYGVKD, per germline. The V gene end was trimmed by 11 bases and the J gene end by 1 base; junction bases not matched to a gene: 16. The CDR3 has 16 amino acids. The CDR3 coding sequence is TGTGCCTCCCAGACCCGGGACAGCTTAGCGAACACTGAAGCTTTCTTT. It codes for CASQTRDSLANTEAFF.

For this clone: The same CDR3 can be traced to other DNA sequences in this sample. The chain couples TRBV19 to TRBJ2-1, with unresolved D. V shed 6 bases and J shed 4 bases, with 4 bases lying between them. CDR3 length equals 11 residues. Germline V gene data show CDR1 as LNHDA and CDR2 as SQIVND (reference sequence). The CDR3 DNA sequence: TGTGCCAGTAGGGAGTACAATGAGCAGTTCTTC. It specifies CASREYNEQFF.

The CDR3 loop reads CASSPTAYNEQFF. CDR3 in DNA: TGTGCCAGCAGTCCCACCGCATACAATGAGCAGTTCTTC. This chain joins TRBV27 and TRBJ2-1, with D hard to call. In germline, CDR1 is MNHEY, CDR2 SMNVEV (reference sequence). CDR3 size: 13 residues. V was shortened by 5 bases and J by 4 bases, with 9 bases between the two germline ends.

The rearrangement uses TRBV15 and TRBJ2-5; unclear D gene. Trimming stripped 3 bases from V and 4 bases from J, with 12 bases between. CDR3 length: 14 amino acids. Per germline, CDR1 LNHNV and CDR2 YYDKDF (reference sequence). CDR3 loop: CATSSQELGETQYF. For the CDR3, the DNA is TGTGCCACCAGCAGCCAGGAATTGGGAGAGACCCAGTACTTC.

J is TRBJ2-3 and V is TRBV7-4, with TRBD1 identical over 7 bases. The germline CDR1 and CDR2 sequences are SGHVT and SQSDAQ. The CDR3 loop spans 14 amino acids. V was pared by 8 bases and J by 2 bases, with 7 bases of the junction left unmatched. The CDR3: CASYPGQLTDTQYF. CDR3 bases: TGTGCCAGCTACCCGGGACAGCTCACAGATACGCAGTATTTT.

The V gene is TRBV7-9, the J gene TRBJ2-3; a weak D match, TRBD2 (6 bases). The CDR3 spans 16 residues. V was clipped by 4 bases and J by 1 base, with 15 bases between them. The germline gives CDR1 SEHNR, CDR2 FQNEAQ (reference sequence). CDR3 sequence: CASSWRDPPGTDTQYF. The CDR3 coding sequence is TGTGCCAGCAGCTGGAGGGACCCCCCTGGCACAGATACGCAGTATTTT.

The chain is built from TRBV5-4 and TRBJ2-3; D remains ambiguous. Deletions cut 4 bases from V and 2 bases from J, with 11 bases between. CDR3 length equals 14 residues. The V gene's germline CDR1 is SGHNT and CDR2 YYREEE (reference sequence). Here the CDR3 reads CASSTEQYTDTQYF. The CDR3 coding sequence is TGTGCCAGCAGCACAGAACAGTACACAGATACGCAGTATTTT.